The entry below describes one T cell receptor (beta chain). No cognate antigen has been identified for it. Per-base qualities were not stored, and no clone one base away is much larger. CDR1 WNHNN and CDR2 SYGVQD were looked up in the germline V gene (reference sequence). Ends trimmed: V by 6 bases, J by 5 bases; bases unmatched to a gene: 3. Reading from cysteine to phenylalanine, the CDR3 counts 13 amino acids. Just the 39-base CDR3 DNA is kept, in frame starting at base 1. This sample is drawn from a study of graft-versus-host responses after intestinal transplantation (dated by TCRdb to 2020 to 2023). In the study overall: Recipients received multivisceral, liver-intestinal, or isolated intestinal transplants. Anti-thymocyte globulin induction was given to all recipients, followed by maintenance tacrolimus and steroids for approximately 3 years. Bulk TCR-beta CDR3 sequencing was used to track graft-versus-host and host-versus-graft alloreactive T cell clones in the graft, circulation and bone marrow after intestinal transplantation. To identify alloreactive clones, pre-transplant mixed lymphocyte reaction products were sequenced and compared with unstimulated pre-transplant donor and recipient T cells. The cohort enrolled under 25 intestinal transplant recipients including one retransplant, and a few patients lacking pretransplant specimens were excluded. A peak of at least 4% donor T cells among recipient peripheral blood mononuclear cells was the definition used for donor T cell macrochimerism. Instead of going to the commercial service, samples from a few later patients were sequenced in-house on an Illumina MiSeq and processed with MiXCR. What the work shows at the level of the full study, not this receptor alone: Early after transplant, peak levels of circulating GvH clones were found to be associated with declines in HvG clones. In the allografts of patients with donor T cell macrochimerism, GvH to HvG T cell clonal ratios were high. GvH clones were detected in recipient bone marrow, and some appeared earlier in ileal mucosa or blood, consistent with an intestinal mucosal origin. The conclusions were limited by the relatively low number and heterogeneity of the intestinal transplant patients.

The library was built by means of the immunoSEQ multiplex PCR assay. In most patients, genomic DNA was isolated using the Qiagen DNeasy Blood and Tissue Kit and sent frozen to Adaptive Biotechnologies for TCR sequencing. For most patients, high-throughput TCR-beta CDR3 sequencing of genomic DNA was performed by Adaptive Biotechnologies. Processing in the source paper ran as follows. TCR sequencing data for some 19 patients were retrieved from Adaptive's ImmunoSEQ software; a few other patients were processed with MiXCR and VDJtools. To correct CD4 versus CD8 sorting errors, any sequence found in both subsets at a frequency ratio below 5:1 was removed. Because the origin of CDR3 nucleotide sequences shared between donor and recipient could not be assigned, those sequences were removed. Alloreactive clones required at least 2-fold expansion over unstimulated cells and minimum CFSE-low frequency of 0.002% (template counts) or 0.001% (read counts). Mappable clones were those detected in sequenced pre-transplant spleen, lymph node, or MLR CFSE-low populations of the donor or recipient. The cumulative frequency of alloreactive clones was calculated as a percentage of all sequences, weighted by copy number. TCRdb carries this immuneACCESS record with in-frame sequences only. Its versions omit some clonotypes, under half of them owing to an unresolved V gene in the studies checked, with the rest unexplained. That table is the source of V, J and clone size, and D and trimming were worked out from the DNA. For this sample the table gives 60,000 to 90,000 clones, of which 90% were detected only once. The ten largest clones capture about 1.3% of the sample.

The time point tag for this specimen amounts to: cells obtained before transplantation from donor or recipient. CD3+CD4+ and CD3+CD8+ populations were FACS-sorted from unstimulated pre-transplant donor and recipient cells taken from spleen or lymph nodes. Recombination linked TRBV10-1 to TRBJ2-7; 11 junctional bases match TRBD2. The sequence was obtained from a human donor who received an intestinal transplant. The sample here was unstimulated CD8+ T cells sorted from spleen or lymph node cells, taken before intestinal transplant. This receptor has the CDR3 CASRLLAGDEQYF. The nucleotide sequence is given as TGCGCCAGCAGACTACTAGCGGGGGACGAGCAGTACTTC.